The rows below give T cell receptor beta chains drawn from one sample of a study of T cell responses to AZD1222 COVID-19 vaccine. Here immunoSEQ multiplex PCR was the method, and the copy in TCRdb shows in-frame clones only, minus some. The sample includes about 73,000 clones, about 91% seen only once; the top ten take around 21%. The specimen was peripheral blood, collected on day 0 of AZD1222 vaccination. The receptors stem from an adult in good health. Both conserved end residues are part of each CDR3. The D gene is left open where the match is weak. Only part of the rows carry a size: once, few, many, or a class if the clone is expanded.

>14|-|TRBV5-1|-|TRBJ1-1
TGCGCCAGCAGCGCCACCGGAGCGAACACTGAAGCTTTCTTT
CASSATGANTEAFF
>16|-|TRBV9|-|TRBJ2-2
TGTGCCAGCAGCTTGCGGGACAGCATCCCCCCTACGGAGCTGTTTTTT
CASSLRDSIPPTELFF
>14|TRBD1|TRBV7-2|-|TRBJ2-7
TGTGCCAGCAGCTTGGACAGGGGAGTCTACGAGCAGTACTTC
CASSLDRGVYEQYF
>14|TRBD2|TRBV19|-|TRBJ2-2
TGTGCCAGTAGTATAGTGACTAGCCTTGGGGAGCTGTTTTTT
CASSIVTSLGELFF
>14|-|TRBV3-1/TRBV3-2|-|TRBJ2-7
TGTGCCAGCAGCAAAGGCTGGGACTCTTACGAGCAGTACTTC
CASSKGWDSYEQYF
>11|-|TRBV7-3|few|TRBJ2-1
TGTGCCAGCAGCTTAACAAATGAGCAGTTCTTC
CASSLTNEQFF
>17|TRBD2|TRBV3-1/TRBV3-2|-|TRBJ2-7
TGTGCCAGCAGCCAATTGGGGACTAGCGGGGACTCCTACGAGCAGTACTTC
CASSQLGTSGDSYEQYF
>15|-|TRBV7-2|-|TRBJ1-2
TGTGCCAGCAGCTTAGACGGGAATTCTAACTATGGCTACACCTTC
CASSLDGNSNYGYTF
>15|-|TRBV11-3|-|TRBJ2-3
TGTGCCAGCAGCTTAGAAGGGGGTGGTACAGATACGCAGTATTTT
CASSLEGGGTDTQYF
>16|TRBD2|TRBV6-5|-|TRBJ2-7
TGTGCCAGCAGTTTAGGGACTAGCGGGAGTAACGCCGAGCAGTACTTC
CASSLGTSGSNAEQYF
>16|-|TRBV9|-|TRBJ2-3
TGTGCCAGCAGCGCTGACACTTGGCGGGGTACAGATACGCAGTATTTT
CASSADTWRGTDTQYF
>15|TRBD1|TRBV27|-|TRBJ2-1
TGTGCCAGCAGTAAGGGACAGGGGAGATACAATGAGCAGTTCTTC
CASSKGQGRYNEQFF
>15|-|TRBV5-1|-|TRBJ2-5
TGCGCCAGCAGCTTGACAAGCGCCGACCAGGAGACCCAGTACTTC
CASSLTSADQETQYF
>15|TRBD1|TRBV28|-|TRBJ2-3
TGTGCCAGCAGTGCCCCGGACAGGCACACAGATACGCAGTATTTT
CASSAPDRHTDTQYF
>13|-|TRBV5-1|-|TRBJ2-1
TGCGCCAGCAGCATCTCCCGGGGAAATGAGCAGTTCTTC
CASSISRGNEQFF
>15|-|TRBV6-5|few|TRBJ1-1
TGTGCCAGCAGTTACTCGTCCGGGGCGAACACTGAAGCTTTCTTT
CASSYSSGANTEAFF
>13|-|TRBV7-9|-|TRBJ1-2
TGTGCCAGCACCCCAGGAGCTAACTATGGCTACACCTTC
CASTPGANYGYTF
>14|-|TRBV4-2|-|TRBJ2-2
TGTGCCAGCAGCCAAAGGGTCGGGACCGGGGAGCTGTTTTTT
CASSQRVGTGELFF
>16|-|TRBV7-9|once|TRBJ1-3
TGTGCCAGCAGCTTAGGATGGGGTCGGGCTGGAAACACCATATATTTT
CASSLGWGRAGNTIYF
>14|-|TRBV6-5|-|TRBJ1-4
TGTGCCAGCAAGTCGGGATCAACTAATGAAAAACTGTTTTTT
CASKSGSTNEKLFF
>18|-|TRBV2|few|TRBJ2-5
TGTGCCAGCAGTGAATTCGCTAGCTCTAGCAAGTCACAAGAGACCCAGTACTTC
CASSEFASSSKSQETQYF
>14|TRBD2|TRBV5-1|-|TRBJ2-7
TGCGCCAGCAGCCAAAGGACGGGAGGTTACGAGCAGTACTTC
CASSQRTGGYEQYF
>12|TRBD1|TRBV7-6|once|TRBJ2-7
TGTGCCAGCAGCGAGACAGGGGTCGAGCAGTACTTC
CASSETGVEQYF
>14|TRBD1|TRBV9|-|TRBJ2-5
TGTGCCAGCAGCCCCTGGGACAGGGGAGAGACCCAGTACTTC
CASSPWDRGETQYF
>16|TRBD2|TRBV7-3|-|TRBJ2-3
TGTGCCAGCAGCTTAATGGCGGGAGGGAGCACAGATACGCAGTATTTT
CASSLMAGGSTDTQYF
>16|TRBD1|TRBV7-9|-|TRBJ1-6
TGTGCCAGCAGCAGCCCGACAGGGGACCATAATTCACCCCTCCACTTT
CASSSPTGDHNSPLHF
>14|TRBD1|TRBV24-1|-|TRBJ1-1
TGTGCCACCAGTGAAGGGACAGACGGGTTCGGCGCTTTCTTT
CATSEGTDGFGAFF
>14|-|TRBV28|-|TRBJ2-7
TGTGCCAGCAGTTTTCCCGGATGGTGGTACGAGCAGTACTTC
CASSFPGWWYEQYF
>15|-|TRBV6-5|-|TRBJ2-2
TGTGCCAGCAGTTACTTAAGGGGGAACACCGGGGAGCTGTTTTTT
CASSYLRGNTGELFF
>15|TRBD2|TRBV27|-|TRBJ2-1
TGTGCCAGCAGTTTATCTAGCGGGGCCTACAATGAGCAGTTCTTC
CASSLSSGAYNEQFF
>16|TRBD1|TRBV4-2|few|TRBJ1-1
TGTGCCAGCAGCCAAGATAGGGACAGGGGGGAAACTGAAGCTTTCTTT
CASSQDRDRGETEAFF
>12|-|TRBV18|-|TRBJ1-2
TGTGCCAGCTCACGGCCACAGGGCGGCTACACCTTC
CASSRPQGGYTF
>14|-|TRBV6-4|-|TRBJ2-2
TGTGCCAGCAGCTTTACCTCGAACACCGGGGAGCTGTTTTTT
CASSFTSNTGELFF
>15|-|TRBV5-1|-|TRBJ2-7
TGCGCCAGCAGCTCCCGAGGGGGGCCCCCCTACGAGCAGTACTTC
CASSSRGGPPYEQYF
>14|-|TRBV6-4|-|TRBJ2-1
TGTGCCAGCGGGGGCCGAAGCTCCTACAATGAGCAGTTCTTC
CASGGRSSYNEQFF
>16|-|TRBV5-5|-|TRBJ2-2
TGTGCCAGCAGCTTGAACTACAACGCGAACACCGGGGAGCTGTTTTTT
CASSLNYNANTGELFF
>14|TRBD1|TRBV9|-|TRBJ1-2
TGTGCCAGCACCCCAGGGGGAGCCCCCAATGGCTACACCTTC
CASTPGGAPNGYTF
>12|-|TRBV6-5|-|TRBJ1-2
TGTGCCAGCAGTCGGACAGACTATGGCTACACCTTC
CASSRTDYGYTF
>13|TRBD2|TRBV12-3/TRBV12-4|-|TRBJ2-1
TGTGCCAGCATTAAATCGACTAGCGGGGCTCTGTTCTTC
CASIKSTSGALFF
>14|-|TRBV6-5|-|TRBJ1-1
TGTGCCAGCAGTTACTACCCACTGAACACTGAAGCTTTCTTT
CASSYYPLNTEAFF
>20|TRBD2|TRBV23-1|-|TRBJ2-1
TGCGCCAGCACAACCCCGCGGACTAGCGGGGATCGGACGTCCTACAATGAGCAGTTCTTC
CASTTPRTSGDRTSYNEQFF
>18|TRBD2|TRBV23-1|-|TRBJ2-1
TGCGCCAGCAGTCATCAGGGGACTAGCGGAGCAGTTATCAATGAGCAGTTCTTC
CASSHQGTSGAVINEQFF
>14|-|TRBV30|-|TRBJ2-7
TGTGCCTGGGGCCGGCGGGCCGTGACCTACGAGCAGTACTTC
CAWGRRAVTYEQYF
>18|-|TRBV5-1|-|TRBJ2-6
TGCGCCAGCAGCCCCGGACCCAGTGCGGGCTCTGGGGCCAACGTCCTGACTTTC
CASSPGPSAGSGANVLTF
>15|TRBD2|TRBV27|-|TRBJ2-5
TGTGCCAGCAGTTTATGGGGACTAGCTACAGAGACCCAGTACTTC
CASSLWGLATETQYF